Listed here are 13 T cell receptor beta chains from one sample, sequenced in a study of post-analysis software for immune sequencing data. Whole-study findings and limits: Five or six TRBV segments, TRBV5-6, TRBV5-1 and TRBV20-1 among them, were found more frequent in patients than controls.

Their antigens remain unidentified. Unique molecular identifiers featured in each of the TCR beta cDNA libraries. TCRdb independently ran MiXCR on the PCR reads; one entry per CDR3 protein. The table shows 750,000 to 950,000 distinct CDR3 sequences, with approximately 50% occurring only once. The sample taken for sequencing was blood. The receptor set was obtained from a girl aged 5 to 17 with multiple sclerosis.

The chain uses TRBV29-1 and TRBJ2-7; maybe TRBD1 (5 bases). Trimming stripped 7 bases from V and 4 bases from J, with 14 bases between. Germline V gene data show CDR1 as SQVTM and CDR2 as ANQGSEA. The CDR3 loop spans 12 amino acids. This CDR3 is CSAAKTAYEQYF. DNA of the CDR3: TGCAGCGCAGCGAAGACAGCATACGAGCAGTACTTC.

The chain couples TRBV2 to TRBJ2-6, with a tentative D call TRBD2 (5 bases). Trimming took 7 bases from V and 2 from J, leaving 12 bases between them. CDR1 is SNHLY and CDR2 is FYNNEI in the germline V gene. The CDR3 is 15 amino acids. The CDR3 sequence is CASTPGDTGANVLTF. The CDR3, as DNA: TGTGCCAGCACACCCGGGGATACTGGGGCCAACGTCCTGACTTTC.

The V and J genes are TRBV29-1 and TRBJ2-5; 14 bases match TRBD2. The V gene's germline CDR1 is SQVTM and CDR2 ANQGSEA. CDR3 length: 15 amino acids. The junction had 5 bases not matched to a gene; V was cut back by 5 bases and J by 3 bases. CDR3 in DNA: TGCAGCGTTACCGGGACTAGCGGGAGCGAAGAGACCCAGTACTTC. Translating it yields CSVTGTSGSEETQYF.

The table lists this clonotype with many counts. The V and J genes are TRBV2 and TRBJ2-6; D gene unclear. Looked up from germline, CDR1 is SNHLY and CDR2 is FYNNEI. Trimming cost V 5 bases and J 2 bases, with 7 bases left between them. The CDR3 is 14 residues long. DNA for the CDR3: TGTGCCAGCAGTTCTAGTACTGGGGCCAACGTCCTGACTTTC. It yields the protein CASSSSTGANVLTF.

The chain links TRBV10-3 to TRBJ2-3; 7 nucleotides agree with TRBD2. With 8 bases clipped from V and 0 bases from J, the junction kept 2 bases outside the gene matches. The CDR3 runs 13 residues. Germline values: CDR1 ENHRY, CDR2 SYGVKD. The CDR3 nucleotides read TGTGCCATCGGGGGGGTTAGCACAGATACGCAGTATTTT. Residues: CAIGGVSTDTQYF.

This clonotype was detected a few times. The V gene is TRBV29-1, the J gene TRBJ2-5, with 11 bases fitting TRBD1. The CDR3 runs 15 residues. V was clipped by 6 bases and J by 4 bases; unmatched bases: 10. Germline CDR1 SQVTM, CDR2 ANQGSEA. CDR3 coding DNA: TGCAGCGTCGCGAAGACCGGGACAGGGGGAGAGACCCAGTACTTC. Translating it yields CSVAKTGTGGETQYF.

This clonotype has more than one count but fewer than ten. V and J are TRBV29-1 and TRBJ2-3, with 7 bases aligning to TRBD1. The CDR3 is 15 amino acids. Germline values: CDR1 SQVTM, CDR2 ANQGSEA. J was trimmed by 1 base and V by 2 bases; bases with no gene match: 6. CDR3 nucleotide sequence: TGCAGCGTTGAATCGGGACAGTGGGGCACAGATACGCAGTATTTT. Protein product: CSVESGQWGTDTQYF.

The V and J genes are TRBV18 and TRBJ2-7; perhaps D is TRBD1 or TRBD2 (5 bases each). Germline V gene data show CDR1 as KGHSH and CDR2 as LQKENI. This CDR3 has 15 residues. V was clipped by 2 bases and J by 4 bases, with 15 bases between them. The CDR3 sequence is CASSPGGTGLYEQYF. CDR3 in DNA: TGTGCCAGCTCACCAGGGGGTACGGGCCTATACGAGCAGTACTTC.

This clonotype has just a few counts. The J gene is TRBJ2-1, the V gene TRBV15; D might be TRBD2 (5 bases). Trimming left V 0 bases short and J 9 bases short, with 9 bases between. CDR1 and CDR2 from the germline V gene are LNHNV and YYDKDF (reference sequence). The CDR3 extends over 13 amino acids. CDR3 DNA sequence: TGTGCCACCAGCAGAGATCTTGGGAGTGAGCAGTTCTTC. Translated: CATSRDLGSEQFF. The full variable domain, in which reference TRBV15 and TRBJ2-1 provide the parts outside the CDR3, is DAMVIQNPRYQVTQFGKPVTLSCSQTLNHNVMYWYQQKSSQAPKLLFHYYDKDFNNEADTPDNFQSRRPNTSFCFLDIRSPGLGDTAMYLCATSRDLGSEQFFGPGTRLTVL.

As for this clonotype: The germline gene is not matched at one end of the junction; a read error may be the cause. The rearrangement uses TRBV7-7 and TRBJ2-1, with TRBD2 identical over 14 bases. The V gene's germline CDR1 is SSHAT and CDR2 FNYEAQ (reference sequence). This CDR3 has 16 residues. CDR3 nucleotides: TGTGCTAGCAGTCGACTAGCGGGAGGGCCCTACAATGTGCAGTTCTTC. Protein: CASSRLAGGPYNVQFF.

This rearrangement joins TRBV6-5 to TRBJ2-5; maybe TRBD1 (5 bases). The CDR3 sequence is 13 residues long. The V end lost 9 bases, the J end lost 2 bases, and 13 bases lay between the germline ends. Germline CDR1 and CDR2: MNHEY and SVGAGI. DNA of the CDR3: TGTGCCAGTAATGACAGATTTCAAGAGACCCAGTACTTC. This sequence encodes CASNDRFQETQYF.

The V gene is TRBV29-1, the J gene TRBJ2-4; D is perhaps TRBD1 (5 bases). TRBJ2-7 matches the DNA end more closely, so the J call is doubtful. The germline V gene has CDR1 SQVTM and CDR2 ANQGSEA. This CDR3 spans 14 amino acids. CDR3 nucleotide sequence: TGCAGCGTTGACCTTAGGGGAAGCTCCTACGAGCAGTACTTC. Translation: CSVDLRGSSYEQYF.

This chain uses TRBV29-1 with TRBJ2-3, with a weak D call TRBD2 (5 bases). Germline V CDR1 and CDR2: SQVTM, ANQGSEA. Trimming removed 2 bases at V and 8 bases at J, with 20 bases between. The CDR3 is 15 amino acids. The CDR3: CSVEPPRGMAGTQYF. CDR3 coding DNA: TGCAGCGTTGAACCCCCCAGAGGGATGGCCGGTACGCAGTATTTT.